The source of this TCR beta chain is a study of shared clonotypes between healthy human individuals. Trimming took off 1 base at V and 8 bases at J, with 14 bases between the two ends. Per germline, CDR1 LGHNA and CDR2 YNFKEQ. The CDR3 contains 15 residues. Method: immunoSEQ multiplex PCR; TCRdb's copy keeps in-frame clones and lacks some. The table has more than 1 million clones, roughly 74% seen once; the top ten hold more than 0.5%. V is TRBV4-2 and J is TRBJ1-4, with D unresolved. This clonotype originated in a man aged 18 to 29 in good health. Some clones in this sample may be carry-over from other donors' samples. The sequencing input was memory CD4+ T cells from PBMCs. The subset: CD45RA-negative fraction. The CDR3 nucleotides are TGTGCCAGCAGCCAAGGCTTGGTCGTGGAGGAAAAACTGTTTTTT. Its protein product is CASSQGLVVEEKLFF.